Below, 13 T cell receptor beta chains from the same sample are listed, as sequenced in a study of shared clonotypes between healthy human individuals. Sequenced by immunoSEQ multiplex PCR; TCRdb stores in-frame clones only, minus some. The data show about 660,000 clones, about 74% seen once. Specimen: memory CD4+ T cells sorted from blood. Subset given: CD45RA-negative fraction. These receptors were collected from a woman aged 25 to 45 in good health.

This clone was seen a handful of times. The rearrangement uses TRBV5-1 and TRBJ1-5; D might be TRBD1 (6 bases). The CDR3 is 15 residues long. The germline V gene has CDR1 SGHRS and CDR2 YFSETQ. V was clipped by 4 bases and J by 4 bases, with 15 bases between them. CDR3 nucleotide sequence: TGCGCCAGCAGCCCGGGGGGCCCGCTGAATCAGCCCCAGCATTTT. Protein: CASSPGGPLNQPQHF. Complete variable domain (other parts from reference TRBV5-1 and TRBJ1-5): KAGVTQTPRYLIKTRGQQVTLSCSPISGHRSVSWYQQTPGQGLQFLFEYFSETQRNKGNFPGRFSGRQFSNSRSEMNVSTLELGDSALYLCASSPGGPLNQPQHFGDGTRLSIL.

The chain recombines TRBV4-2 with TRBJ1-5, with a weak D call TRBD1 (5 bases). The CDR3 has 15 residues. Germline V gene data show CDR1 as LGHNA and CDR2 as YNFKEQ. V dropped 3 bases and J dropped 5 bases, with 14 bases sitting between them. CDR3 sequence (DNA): TGTGCCAGCAGCCAGTCGGGACTCCCCGATCAGCCCCAGCATTTT. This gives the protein CASSQSGLPDQPQHF.

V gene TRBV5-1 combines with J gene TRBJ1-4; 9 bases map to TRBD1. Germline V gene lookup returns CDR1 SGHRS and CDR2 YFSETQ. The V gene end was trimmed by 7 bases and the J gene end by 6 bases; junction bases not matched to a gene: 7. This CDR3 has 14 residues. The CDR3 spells CASGNRDRDEKLFF. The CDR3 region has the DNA TGCGCCAGCGGAAACCGGGACAGGGATGAAAAACTGTTTTTT. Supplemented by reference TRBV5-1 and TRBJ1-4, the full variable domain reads KAGVTQTPRYLIKTRGQQVTLSCSPISGHRSVSWYQQTPGQGLQFLFEYFSETQRNKGNFPGRFSGRQFSNSRSEMNVSTLELGDSALYLCASGNRDRDEKLFFGSGTQLSVL.

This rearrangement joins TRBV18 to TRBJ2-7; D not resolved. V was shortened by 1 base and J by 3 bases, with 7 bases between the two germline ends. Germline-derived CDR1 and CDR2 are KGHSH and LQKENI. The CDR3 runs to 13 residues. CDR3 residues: CASSPRQIYEQYF. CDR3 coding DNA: TGTGCCAGCTCACCACGGCAGATCTACGAGCAGTACTTC.

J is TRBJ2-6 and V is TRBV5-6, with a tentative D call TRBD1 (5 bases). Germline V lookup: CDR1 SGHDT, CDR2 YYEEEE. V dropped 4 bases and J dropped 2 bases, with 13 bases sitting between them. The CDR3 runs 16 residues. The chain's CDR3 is CASSLRRVPGANVLTF. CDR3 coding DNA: TGTGCCAGCAGCCTGCGCAGGGTCCCTGGGGCCAACGTCCTGACTTTC.

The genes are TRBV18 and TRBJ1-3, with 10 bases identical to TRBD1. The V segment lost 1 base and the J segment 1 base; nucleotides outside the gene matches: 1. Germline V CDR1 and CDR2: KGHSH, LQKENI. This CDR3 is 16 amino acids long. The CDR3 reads CASSPRGQGSGNTIYF. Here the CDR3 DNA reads TGTGCCAGCTCACCACGGGGACAGGGGTCTGGAAACACCATATATTTT.

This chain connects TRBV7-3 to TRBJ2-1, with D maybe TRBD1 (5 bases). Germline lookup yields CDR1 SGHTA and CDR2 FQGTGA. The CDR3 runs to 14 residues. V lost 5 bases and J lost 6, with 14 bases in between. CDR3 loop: CASSADNNLNEQFF. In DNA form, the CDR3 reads TGTGCCAGCAGCGCGGACAATAACCTCAATGAGCAGTTCTTC.

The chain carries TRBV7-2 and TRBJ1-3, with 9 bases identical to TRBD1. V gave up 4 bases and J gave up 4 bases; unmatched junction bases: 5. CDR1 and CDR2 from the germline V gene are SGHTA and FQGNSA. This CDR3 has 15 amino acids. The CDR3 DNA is TGTGCCAGCAGCTCTAACAGGGGGCCCGGAAACACCATATATTTT. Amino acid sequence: CASSSNRGPGNTIYF.

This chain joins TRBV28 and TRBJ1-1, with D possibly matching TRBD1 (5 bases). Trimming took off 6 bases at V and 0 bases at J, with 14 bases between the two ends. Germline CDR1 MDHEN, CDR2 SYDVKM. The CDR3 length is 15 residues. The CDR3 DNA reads TGTGCCAGCAGGGGGGGGACGGTTATGAACACTGAAGCTTTCTTT. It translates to CASRGGTVMNTEAFF.

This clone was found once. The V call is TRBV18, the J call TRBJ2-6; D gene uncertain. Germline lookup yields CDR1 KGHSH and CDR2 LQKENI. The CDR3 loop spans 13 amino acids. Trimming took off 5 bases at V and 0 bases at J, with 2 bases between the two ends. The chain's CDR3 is CASSISGANVLTF. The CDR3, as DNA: TGTGCCAGCTCAATCTCTGGGGCCAACGTCCTGACTTTC.

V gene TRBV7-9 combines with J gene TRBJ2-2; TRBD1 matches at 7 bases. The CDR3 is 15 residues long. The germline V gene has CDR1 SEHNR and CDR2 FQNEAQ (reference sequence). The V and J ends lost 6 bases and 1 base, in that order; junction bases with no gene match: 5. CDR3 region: CASRPDRKNTGELFF. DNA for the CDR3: TGTGCCAGCAGACCGGACAGGAAGAACACCGGGGAGCTGTTTTTT.

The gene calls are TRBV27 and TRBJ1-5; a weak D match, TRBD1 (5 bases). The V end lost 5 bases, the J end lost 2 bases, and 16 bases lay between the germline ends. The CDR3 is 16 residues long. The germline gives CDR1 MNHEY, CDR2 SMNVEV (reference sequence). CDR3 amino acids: CASSPGPERGNQPQHF. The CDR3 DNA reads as TGTGCCAGCAGTCCGGGACCGGAGCGGGGCAATCAGCCCCAGCATTTT.

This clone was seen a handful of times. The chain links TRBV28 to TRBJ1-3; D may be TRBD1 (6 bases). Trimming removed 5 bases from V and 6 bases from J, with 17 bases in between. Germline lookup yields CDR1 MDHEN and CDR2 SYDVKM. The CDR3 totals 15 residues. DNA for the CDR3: TGTGCCAGCAGTCGCCGGGACAAAGCGGCAAACACCATATATTTT. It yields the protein CASSRRDKAANTIYF.